This T cell receptor (beta chain) appears in the sequencing data of a study of radiotherapy plus CTLA-4 blockade in lung cancer. Study results and limitations: Early clone dynamics of blood T cells, plus interferon-beta, reportedly predicted response best. Among blood TCR repertoires after radiotherapy plus ipilimumab, tumor-derived clones expanded.

CTLA-4 blockade using ipilimumab, together with focal radiation, was received by patients with chemo-refractory metastatic non-small-cell lung cancer. Germline V gene data show CDR1 as SGHTA and CDR2 as FQGNSA. Between the trimmed V and J ends, which lost 1 base and 9 bases, there was a span of 19 bases. This CDR3 region has 16 residues. Notes on this clone: Its specificity is not known.

This table comes from immunoSEQ multiplex PCR, and its TCRdb copy is limited to in-frame clones, with some not included. The sample has about 87,000 clones; around nine tenths are singletons. The chain joins TRBV7-2 to TRBJ2-1; maybe TRBD2 (7 bases). The clonotype comes from a human donor with non-small cell lung cancer that progressed on radiotherapy plus ipilimumab. The material sequenced was peripheral blood, taken from a patient treated with radiotherapy plus ipilimumab. CDR3 sequence (DNA): TGTGCCAGCAGCTTAGTTGGGGGGGCGAGAGGCATTGAGCAGTTCTTC. It yields the protein CASSLVGGARGIEQFF.